The rows below give T cell receptor beta chains drawn from one sample of a study of T cell repertoires in cytomegalovirus infection. TCRdb passed the reads through MiXCR, listing each CDR3 protein once. The data show 290,000 or so distinct CDR3 sequences, over 20% seen once. The sequenced sample was PBMCs. The receptors shown here come from a human donor in good health (CMV status not recorded). Some clones in this sample may be carry-over from other donors' samples. The CDR3 runs from the conserved cysteine through the conserved F or W. The D gene is left open where the match is weak. Clone size is stated in some rows and not others, as once, few, many or a class when expanded.

cdr3_nt: TGTGCCAGCAGCTCCCCGCGGGGGGCGGGGGGGAACATTCAGTACTTC
cdr3_aa: CASSSPRGAGGNIQYF
v_call: TRBV7-6
clone_size: many
d_call: TRBD2
j_call: TRBJ2-4

cdr3_nt: TGTGCCAGCAGCATCCTAGCAAGGACTGGTGGAAACACCATATATTTT
cdr3_aa: CASSILARTGGNTIYF
v_call: TRBV7-8
clone_size: -
d_call: -
j_call: TRBJ1-3

cdr3_nt: TGCGCCAGCAGCACATCAGGGGTCGGTGGAAACACCATATATTTT
cdr3_aa: CASSTSGVGGNTIYF
v_call: TRBV5-1
clone_size: few
d_call: -
j_call: TRBJ1-3

cdr3_nt: TGCGCCAGCACTACTGCGGGACAGGGGGCCGGGGAGCTGTTTTTT
cdr3_aa: CASTTAGQGAGELFF
v_call: TRBV5-1
clone_size: -
d_call: TRBD1
j_call: TRBJ2-2

cdr3_nt: TGTGCCAGCAGCCCCCTCGGGACAGGGATCTCCTACGAGCAGTACTTC
cdr3_aa: CASSPLGTGISYEQYF
v_call: TRBV5-6
clone_size: many
d_call: TRBD1
j_call: TRBJ2-7

cdr3_nt: TGTGCCAGCAGTTACGCAGGGGTGTACACCGGGGAGCTGTTTTTT
cdr3_aa: CASSYAGVYTGELFF
v_call: TRBV6-5
clone_size: -
d_call: -
j_call: TRBJ2-2

cdr3_nt: TGTGCCAGCAGCCCCGTCCGGGAGGGCCGAGAAAATGAGCAGTTCTTC
cdr3_aa: CASSPVREGRENEQFF
v_call: TRBV2
clone_size: -
d_call: TRBD2
j_call: TRBJ2-1

cdr3_nt: TGTGCCAGCAGCTTAGGTCGTATGAACACTGAAGCTTTCTTT
cdr3_aa: CASSLGRMNTEAFF
v_call: TRBV7-2
clone_size: many
d_call: -
j_call: TRBJ1-1

cdr3_nt: TGCAGTGCTAGAGTCCCCGGGATTCAAGAGACCCAGTACTTC
cdr3_aa: CSARVPGIQETQYF
v_call: TRBV20-1
clone_size: -
d_call: -
j_call: TRBJ2-5

cdr3_nt: TGTGACAGTAGTATCAGCAGCCTACGCTCTGGAAACACCATATATTTT
cdr3_aa: CDSSISSLRSGNTIYF
v_call: TRBV19
clone_size: -
d_call: -
j_call: TRBJ1-3

cdr3_nt: TGTGCTAGTGGTCATGGGACTAGCGGGAACACCGGGGAGCTGTTTTTT
cdr3_aa: CASGHGTSGNTGELFF
v_call: TRBV12-5
clone_size: -
d_call: TRBD2
j_call: TRBJ2-2

cdr3_nt: TGTGCCAGCAGTCGAGCCTCGTGGGGCTACACCTTC
cdr3_aa: CASSRASWGYTF
v_call: TRBV14
clone_size: few
d_call: -
j_call: TRBJ1-2

cdr3_nt: TGTGCCAGTGGGACGGGAGCGGGCCAAGAGACCCAGTACTTC
cdr3_aa: CASGTGAGQETQYF
v_call: TRBV19
clone_size: -
d_call: -
j_call: TRBJ2-5

cdr3_nt: TGCAGTGCTAGAGGTGACAGGGTGCCCGAGCAGTACTTC
cdr3_aa: CSARGDRVPEQYF
v_call: TRBV20-1
clone_size: -
d_call: TRBD1
j_call: TRBJ2-7

cdr3_nt: TGCAGTGCTAGTACGAGCGGGGGGAGCACAGATACGCAGTATTTT
cdr3_aa: CSASTSGGSTDTQYF
v_call: TRBV20-1
clone_size: -
d_call: TRBD2
j_call: TRBJ2-3

cdr3_nt: TGTGCCAGCAGTTTAGGGGGGGGCCAGCTAGATACGCAGTATTTT
cdr3_aa: CASSLGGGQLDTQYF
v_call: TRBV12-3/TRBV12-4
clone_size: -
d_call: -
j_call: TRBJ2-3

cdr3_nt: TGTGCCAGCAGGGGACAGCTGAGCTCCTACAATGAGCAGTTCTTC
cdr3_aa: CASRGQLSSYNEQFF
v_call: TRBV6-2/TRBV6-3
clone_size: -
d_call: TRBD1
j_call: TRBJ2-1

cdr3_nt: TGTGCCAGTAGGCTGGACGCCGTCGAGCAGTACTTC
cdr3_aa: CASRLDAVEQYF
v_call: TRBV6-2/TRBV6-3
clone_size: -
d_call: -
j_call: TRBJ2-7

cdr3_nt: TGTGCCAGCAGTTTAGAGGGTAGGCAGCCCCAGCATTTT
cdr3_aa: CASSLEGRQPQHF
v_call: TRBV27
clone_size: few
d_call: -
j_call: TRBJ1-5

cdr3_nt: TGTGCTAGCAGCTTAGGAGGGCCTGCCCGAGAGACCCAGTACTTC
cdr3_aa: CASSLGGPARETQYF
v_call: TRBV7-7
clone_size: -
d_call: -
j_call: TRBJ2-5

cdr3_nt: TGTGCCAGCAGTCTAACCATGGATGAGCAGTTCTTC
cdr3_aa: CASSLTMDEQFF
v_call: TRBV27
clone_size: -
d_call: -
j_call: TRBJ2-1

cdr3_nt: TGTGCCAGCGGGGACAGGGGGCGAGGCAATCAGCCCCAGCATTTT
cdr3_aa: CASGDRGRGNQPQHF
v_call: TRBV2
clone_size: few
d_call: TRBD1
j_call: TRBJ1-5

cdr3_nt: TGCGCCAGCAGCCAGAGGAGTATGACTAGCGGGACCTACAATGAGGAGTTCTTC
cdr3_aa: CASSQRSMTSGTYNEEFF
v_call: TRBV4-1
clone_size: -
d_call: TRBD2
j_call: TRBJ2-1

cdr3_nt: TGTGCCTGGATTCCGGGACAGAACTCCGAAAAACTGTTTTTT
cdr3_aa: CAWIPGQNSEKLFF
v_call: TRBV30
clone_size: -
d_call: TRBD1
j_call: TRBJ1-4

cdr3_nt: TGTGCCAGCAGCTTAGTCGGGTTGGGACAGGGGATAATAAATGAGCAGTTCTTC
cdr3_aa: CASSLVGLGQGIINEQFF
v_call: TRBV7-2
clone_size: many
d_call: TRBD1
j_call: TRBJ2-1

cdr3_nt: TGTGCCGCTGGGACAGGTGGAAACACCATATATTTT
cdr3_aa: CAAGTGGNTIYF
v_call: TRBV28
clone_size: few
d_call: TRBD1
j_call: TRBJ1-3

cdr3_nt: TGTGCCAGCAGCCAACGGGAAGGTCGGGAGCAGTACTTC
cdr3_aa: CASSQREGREQYF
v_call: TRBV7-3
clone_size: few
d_call: -
j_call: TRBJ2-7

cdr3_nt: TGCGCCAGCACCCTAACCACAGGGTCTAACTATGGCTACACCTTC
cdr3_aa: CASTLTTGSNYGYTF
v_call: TRBV4-1
clone_size: few
d_call: -
j_call: TRBJ1-2

cdr3_nt: TGTGCCAGTAGTGAAAGGACAGGATCGAACACTGAAGCTTTCTTT
cdr3_aa: CASSERTGSNTEAFF
v_call: TRBV19
clone_size: once
d_call: TRBD1
j_call: TRBJ1-1

cdr3_nt: TGTGCCAGCAGTCAGGTCGGGTATGGCTACACCTTC
cdr3_aa: CASSQVGYGYTF
v_call: TRBV12-3/TRBV12-4
clone_size: -
d_call: -
j_call: TRBJ1-2

cdr3_nt: TGTGCCAGCAGCAAACTGGGGCCCGGGTGGCAAGAGACCCAGTACTTC
cdr3_aa: CASSKLGPGWQETQYF
v_call: TRBV5-6
clone_size: -
d_call: -
j_call: TRBJ2-5

cdr3_nt: TGTGCCAGCAGCTCCCACAGGGGGCTCGATTCACCCCTCCACTTT
cdr3_aa: CASSSHRGLDSPLHF
v_call: TRBV7-2
clone_size: many
d_call: TRBD1
j_call: TRBJ1-6

cdr3_nt: TGTGCCAGCGCCAGGGGACTAGCGGGAGGAGAGAATGAGCAGTTCTTC
cdr3_aa: CASARGLAGGENEQFF
v_call: TRBV11-2
clone_size: -
d_call: TRBD2
j_call: TRBJ2-1

cdr3_nt: TGTGCCAGCAGCTTAGCGGACAGTAATCATCAGCCCCAGCATTTT
cdr3_aa: CASSLADSNHQPQHF
v_call: TRBV7-2
clone_size: few
d_call: -
j_call: TRBJ1-5

cdr3_nt: TGTGCCAGCAGTTTTTCACAGGGCGGTAGAGATACGCAGTATTTT
cdr3_aa: CASSFSQGGRDTQYF
v_call: TRBV28
clone_size: few
d_call: -
j_call: TRBJ2-3

cdr3_nt: TGTGCCAGCAGCTATAGCACTAGCGCGACCTACGAGCAGTACTTC
cdr3_aa: CASSYSTSATYEQYF
v_call: TRBV7-2
clone_size: many
d_call: TRBD2
j_call: TRBJ2-7

cdr3_nt: TGCAGCGTTATTACCGGGACAGGGATTAATCCGCCCCAGCATTTT
cdr3_aa: CSVITGTGINPPQHF
v_call: TRBV29-1
clone_size: few
d_call: TRBD1
j_call: TRBJ1-5

cdr3_nt: TGCAGTGCGGAGATTTCTAGTGGGAATGAGCAGTTCTTC
cdr3_aa: CSAEISSGNEQFF
v_call: TRBV20-1
clone_size: -
d_call: -
j_call: TRBJ2-1

cdr3_nt: TGTGCCAGCAGCACCGGGCGGACTAATGAAAAACTGTTTTTT
cdr3_aa: CASSTGRTNEKLFF
v_call: TRBV7-6
clone_size: -
d_call: -
j_call: TRBJ1-4

cdr3_nt: TGTGCCACCTGCGAGGCGTTCGGAAACACCATATATTTT
cdr3_aa: CATCEAFGNTIYF
v_call: TRBV28
clone_size: once
d_call: -
j_call: TRBJ1-3

cdr3_nt: TGCAGCGTCGACAGGGGGCGAGGCACCGGGGAGCTGTTTTTT
cdr3_aa: CSVDRGRGTGELFF
v_call: TRBV29-1
clone_size: -
d_call: TRBD1
j_call: TRBJ2-2

cdr3_nt: TGTGCCAGCAGCGACCATCAGCTTGGCGAGCAGTACTTC
cdr3_aa: CASSDHQLGEQYF
v_call: TRBV11-2
clone_size: once
d_call: -
j_call: TRBJ2-7